The 5 T cell receptor beta chains in this list originate from one sample, sequenced in a study of shared clonotypes between healthy human individuals. Naive CD8 populations comprised CD45RO-negative cells positively selected for CCR7, excluding terminally differentiated effector memory CD45RA+ cells. Clones were read by immunoSEQ multiplex PCR, and TCRdb kept only the in-frame ones, dropping some. The sample contains around 580,000 clones, 98% of which appear only once. Sample: naive CD8+ T cells sorted from blood. All receptors derive from a man aged 25-45 years in good health.

The chain is built from TRBV9 and TRBJ2-5, with TRBD2 identical over 7 bases. Unmatched junction bases numbered 8, after V lost 4 bases and J lost 5 bases. The CDR3 extends over 14 amino acids. The germline gives CDR1 SGDLS, CDR2 YYNGEE. Here the CDR3 DNA reads TGTGCCAGCAGCATCGGACTAGTAGTGGAGACCCAGTACTTC. Amino acid sequence: CASSIGLVVETQYF.

This rearrangement joins TRBV9 to TRBJ2-5; no definite D call. V was clipped by 3 bases and J by 4 bases, with 4 bases between them. Germline values: CDR1 SGDLS, CDR2 YYNGEE. The CDR3 contains 11 residues. CDR3 loop: CASSAGETQYF. The CDR3 bases are TGTGCCAGCAGCGCGGGAGAGACCCAGTACTTC.

This chain uses TRBV6-5 with TRBJ2-1, with D unresolved. The V and J ends lost 6 bases and 5 bases respectively, with 5 bases between them. The germline gives CDR1 MNHEY, CDR2 SVGAGI. This CDR3 region has 11 residues. The CDR3 DNA is TGTGCCAGCAGGCTAAACAATGAGCAGTTCTTC. It codes for CASRLNNEQFF.

The V and J genes are TRBV19 and TRBJ1-2; the D is unclear. CDR1 is LNHDA and CDR2 is SQIVND in the germline V gene (reference sequence). The CDR3 contains 14 residues. V lost 6 bases and J lost 3, with 14 bases in between. CDR3 loop: CASRSSWAYYGYTF. As DNA, the CDR3 is TGTGCCAGTAGGTCGTCGTGGGCGTACTATGGCTACACCTTC.

This chain links TRBV27 with TRBJ1-1, with 10 bases fitting TRBD1. V lost 4 bases, J lost 5 bases, and 7 bases stayed unmatched. Germline lookup yields CDR1 MNHEY and CDR2 SMNVEV (reference sequence). The CDR3 totals 15 residues. The CDR3 DNA reads as TGTGCCAGCAGTTCCTCCCGGACAGGGGGTACTGAAGCTTTCTTT. This gives the protein CASSSSRTGGTEAFF.